What follows are 4 T cell receptor beta chains derived from one specimen sequenced in a study of cytomegalovirus exposure and HLA in healthy donors. A multiplex PCR was run with 60 Vbeta primers and 13 Jbeta primers. Libraries were prepared by immunoSEQ multiplex PCR; TCRdb keeps only in-frame clonotypes and omits some of them. The repertoire holds about 150,000 clones, with roughly 70% as singletons. Sequencing was done on a sample of PBMCs. The receptors originated from a man younger than 40 in good health and CMV-seropositive.

The gene calls are TRBV5-7 and TRBJ1-5; tentative D call: TRBD1 (5 bases). TRBV5-7 is classed as an ORF, of uncertain function. The CDR3 contains 14 residues. V lost 1 base and J 11 bases, leaving 16 bases between the germline ends. CDR3: CASSLRRTRGTQHF. The DNA for the CDR3 is TGTGCCAGCAGCTTGAGACGGACTCGGGGGACCCAGCATTTT.

About this clone: Other DNA variants within this sample encode the same CDR3. This chain uses TRBV30 with TRBJ2-7; D unclear. CDR1 is GTSNPN, CDR2 SVGIG, per germline (reference sequence). The germline V and J ends were trimmed by 0 bases and 2 bases, with 8 bases remaining between them. This CDR3 contains 13 residues. This chain's CDR3 is CAWSVGGTYEQYF. The CDR3 region has the DNA TGTGCCTGGAGTGTCGGCGGAACCTACGAGCAGTACTTC.

V is TRBV9 and J is TRBJ1-2, with 8 positions matching TRBD1. CDR1 is SGDLS, CDR2 YYNGEE, per germline. Trimming cost V 0 bases and J 4 bases; bases outside gene matches: 5. There are 15 residues in the CDR3. Here the CDR3 reads CASSVEAGGLYGYTF. CDR3 DNA sequence: TGTGCCAGCAGCGTAGAGGCAGGGGGCCTCTATGGCTACACCTTC.

This chain links TRBV19 with TRBJ1-1; D unclear. The CDR3 covers 16 residues. Per germline, CDR1 LNHDA and CDR2 SQIVND (reference sequence). Trimming left V 0 bases short and J 4 bases short, with 15 bases between. The CDR3 region is CASSIDGPKAGTEAFF. The CDR3 region has the DNA TGTGCCAGTAGTATAGATGGACCCAAAGCGGGCACTGAAGCTTTCTTT.